Below, 22 T cell receptor beta chains from the same sample are listed, as sequenced in a study of blood T cell repertoires in COVID-19. Generated by immunoSEQ multiplex PCR, the TCRdb table keeps only in-frame clones and is missing some. The sample lists more than 95,000 clones; about 85% were seen once. Source material: peripheral blood. These receptor sequences come from a man of 80 years or more with active or convalescent COVID-19.

The chain employs TRBV27 and TRBJ1-1; D might be TRBD1 (5 bases). This CDR3 contains 18 residues. Trimming removed 6 bases at V and 5 bases at J, with 28 bases between. CDR1 MNHEY and CDR2 SMNVEV come from the germline V gene (reference sequence). The CDR3 sequence is CASSPSQGSLRGGTEAFF. CDR3 DNA sequence: TGTGCCAGCAGCCCCAGCCAGGGATCTCTTAGGGGAGGGACTGAAGCTTTCTTT.

The J gene is TRBJ2-7, the V gene TRBV3-1 (or the pseudogene TRBV3-2); TRBD1 matches 10 bases. The germline V gene encodes CDR1 LGHDT and CDR2 YNNKEL (reference sequence). Trimming cost V 4 bases and J 2 bases; bases outside gene matches: 5. The CDR3 is made up of 15 amino acids. Here the CDR3 DNA reads TGTGCCAGCAGCCGCGACGGGACAGGGGCCTACGAGCAGTACTTC. Translating gives CASSRDGTGAYEQYF.

CDR3 DNA sequence: TGTGCCAGCAGTCCAGGGGGACTAGCGGGAGCAAGCTCCTACGAGCAGTACTTC. It specifies CASSPGGLAGASSYEQYF. The rearrangement links TRBV7-2 to TRBJ2-7; 14 positions agree with TRBD2. CDR1 is SGHTA, CDR2 FQGNSA, per germline. V lost 6 bases, J lost 0 bases, and 10 bases stayed unmatched. The CDR3 contains 18 residues.

The rearrangement links TRBV28 to TRBJ1-5; a possible D gene is TRBD1 (5 bases). The length of the CDR3 is 15 residues. Germline assignment: CDR1 MDHEN and CDR2 SYDVKM. V was cut by 6 bases and J by 4 bases, with 16 bases left in between. CDR3 amino acids: CASSQNQGRNQPQHF. The CDR3 coding sequence is TGTGCCAGCAGCCAAAACCAGGGTCGGAATCAGCCCCAGCATTTT.

This clone showed up just once. The chain has TRBV28 and TRBJ2-1; 8 bases line up with TRBD1. This CDR3 region has 15 residues. Trimming took 1 base from V and 8 from J; bases not matched to a gene: 7. Germline V gene data show CDR1 as MDHEN and CDR2 as SYDVKM. CDR3 coding DNA: TGTGCCAGCAGTTTATCAGGGGGCAGGAGTCATGAGCAGTTCTTC. Encoded protein: CASSLSGGRSHEQFF.

This clone appeared a single time. The V call is TRBV19, the J call TRBJ1-5; D remains unclear. Germline V gene data show CDR1 as LNHDA and CDR2 as SQIVND (reference sequence). The CDR3 covers 14 residues. The ends were cut back, 4 bases at V and 5 bases at J, with 12 bases in the middle. CDR3 protein: CASSSLEGYQPQHF. DNA for the CDR3: TGTGCCAGTAGTAGCCTAGAGGGATATCAGCCCCAGCATTTT.

The rearrangement uses TRBV3-1 (or the pseudogene TRBV3-2) and TRBJ2-3; D might be TRBD2 (6 bases). Germline-derived CDR1 and CDR2 are LGHDT and YNNKEL (reference sequence). The CDR3 is 13 residues long. V gave up 6 bases and J gave up 6 bases, with 13 bases separating them. The CDR3 protein is CASSLRGGDTQYF. The CDR3 nucleotides read TGTGCCAGCAGTCTCCGAGGAGGGGATACGCAGTATTTT.

This chain uses TRBV11-2 with TRBJ2-1; 7 bases are a match to TRBD1. V dropped 2 bases and J dropped 7; count of bases not matched to a gene: 17. Germline-derived CDR1 and CDR2 are SGHAT and FQNNGV. The CDR3 extends over 18 amino acids. CDR3 residues: CASSLRGQRPSSGNEQFF. The DNA for the CDR3 is TGTGCCAGCAGCTTAAGGGGACAGCGGCCCTCCTCGGGGAATGAGCAGTTCTTC.

The chain combines TRBV29-1 with TRBJ2-5, with TRBD2 identical over 7 bases. From germline, CDR1 is SQVTM and CDR2 ANQGSEA. The CDR3 loop spans 14 amino acids. V was pared by 4 bases and J by 5 bases, with 10 bases of the junction left unmatched. The CDR3 protein is CSVVGDPRGETQYF. The CDR3 region has the DNA TGCAGCGTTGTCGGGGATCCGCGGGGGGAGACCCAGTACTTC. Full variable domain (outside the CDR3, taken from reference TRBV29-1 and TRBJ2-5): SAVISQKPSRDICQRGTSLTIQCQVDSQVTMMFWYRQQPGQSLTLIATANQGSEATYESGFVIDKFPISRPNLTFSTLTVSNMSPEDSSIYLCSVVGDPRGETQYFGPGTRLLVL.

This chain uses TRBV12-5 with TRBJ1-1; 7 bases align to TRBD1. V lost 5 bases to trimming and J lost 5 bases; unmatched junction nucleotides: 5. From germline, CDR1 is LGHNT and CDR2 FRNRAP. The CDR3 consists of 13 residues. The CDR3 loop reads CASGNQGVTEAFF. The CDR3 DNA is TGTGCTAGTGGTAATCAGGGGGTGACTGAAGCTTTCTTT.

V and J are TRBV5-1 and TRBJ1-2, with D maybe TRBD1 (6 bases). This CDR3 is built from 15 residues. V lost 4 bases and J 4 bases, leaving 17 bases between the germline ends. From germline, CDR1 is SGHRS and CDR2 YFSETQ. The CDR3: CASSPERGNRYGYTF. DNA of the CDR3: TGCGCCAGCAGCCCCGAAAGGGGGAACCGCTATGGCTACACCTTC.

The chain employs TRBV9 and TRBJ2-2; D gene ambiguous. This CDR3 comprises 15 residues. Deletions cut 1 base from V and 3 bases from J, with 10 bases between. Germline V gene data show CDR1 as SGDLS and CDR2 as YYNGEE. CDR3 bases: TGTGCCAGCAGCGTAAGGAGCACCCACACCGGGGAGCTGTTTTTT. It is translated as CASSVRSTHTGELFF.

The chain combines TRBV6-2 or TRBV6-3 with TRBJ2-1; 14 bases are a match to TRBD2. This CDR3 is 16 amino acids long. Trimming at V came to 0 bases and at J to 11 bases, leaving 6 bases not matched to a gene. Germline loops: CDR1 MNHEY, CDR2 SVGEGT. CDR3 sequence reads: CASSYSRLAGGRKQFF. CDR3 DNA: TGTGCCAGCAGTTACTCAAGACTAGCGGGGGGGAGGAAGCAGTTCTTC.

The V call is TRBV5-1, the J call TRBJ1-6, with 10 bases identical to TRBD1. Germline V gene lookup returns CDR1 SGHRS and CDR2 YFSETQ. V lost 3 bases, J lost 0 bases, and 3 bases stayed unmatched. This CDR3 is built from 17 residues. The chain's CDR3 is CASSSGQGSSYNSPLHF. The CDR3, as DNA: TGCGCCAGCAGCTCGGGACAGGGGAGCTCCTATAATTCACCCCTCCACTTT.

The chain employs TRBV5-4 and TRBJ2-3; 8 nucleotides agree with TRBD1. The CDR3 contains 16 residues. V lost 4 bases and J lost 1; bases outside the gene matches: 8. Per germline, CDR1 SGHNT and CDR2 YYREEE (reference sequence). The DNA of the CDR3 is TGTGCCAGCAGCCGACTGGACAGGGCTGGCACAGATACGCAGTATTTT. Translation: CASSRLDRAGTDTQYF. Full variable domain (rest looked up from reference TRBV5-4 and TRBJ2-3): ETGVTQSPTHLIKTRGQQVTLRCSSQSGHNTVSWYQQALGQGPQFIFQYYREEENGRGNFPPRFSGLQFPNYSSELNVNALELDDSALYLCASSRLDRAGTDTQYFGPGTRLTVL.

This clone came up once. V and J are TRBV3-1 (or the pseudogene TRBV3-2) and TRBJ1-2; 12 bases align to TRBD1. The ends lost 6 bases at V and 6 bases at J; junction bases unmatched: 8. The CDR3 runs 15 residues. Germline V lookup: CDR1 LGHDT, CDR2 YNNKEL (reference sequence). CDR3 coding DNA: TGTGCCAGCAGTCGCCTAGGGACAGGGGGCGATGGCTACACCTTC. Residues: CASSRLGTGGDGYTF.

The V gene is TRBV4-3, the J gene TRBJ2-1, with 10 bases that match TRBD2. J was trimmed by 8 bases and V by 1 base; bases with no gene match: 8. In germline, CDR1 is LGHNA, CDR2 YSLEER. This CDR3 is 16 amino acids long. The CDR3 is CASSQGSGRALDEQFF. CDR3 DNA sequence: TGCGCCAGCAGCCAAGGAAGCGGGAGGGCCCTCGATGAGCAGTTCTTC.

V usage is TRBV5-4 and J usage is TRBJ1-3, with TRBD1 identical over 8 bases. Germline values: CDR1 SGHNT, CDR2 YYREEE (reference sequence). The ends lost 5 bases at V and 4 bases at J; junction bases unmatched: 8. The CDR3 has 15 amino acids. As DNA, the CDR3 is TGTGCCAGCAGACTTGACAGGGGAGACGGAAACACCATATATTTT. This translates into CASRLDRGDGNTIYF.

This clone was counted a few times. The chain joins TRBV5-8 to TRBJ1-2; D gene ambiguous. Trimming stripped 0 bases from V and 8 bases from J, with 14 bases between. CDR3 length equals 14 residues. Germline CDR1 reads SGHTS; CDR2 reads YDEGEE. The CDR3 DNA follows: TGTGCCAGCAGCTTGGGGCAGCCGCCCGGGGGCTACACCTTC. Its protein product is CASSLGQPPGGYTF.

The gene calls are TRBV29-1 and TRBJ2-3; 9 positions agree with TRBD2. Germline trimming cut 3 bases from V and 4 bases from J; bases unmatched to any gene: 5. This CDR3 is built from 14 residues. Germline V lookup: CDR1 SQVTM, CDR2 ANQGSEA. The CDR3 region has the DNA TGCAGCGTTGAGGGCGGGGGGGGCGCAGATACGCAGTATTTT. Its translation is CSVEGGGGADTQYF.

This chain links TRBV15 with TRBJ2-4; 8 bases are shared with TRBD1. The CDR3 totals 16 residues. The germline gives CDR1 LNHNV, CDR2 YYDKDF (reference sequence). V was clipped by 3 bases and J by 10 bases; unmatched bases: 14. DNA of the CDR3: TGTGCCACCAGCAGTCCAACCGGGACAGGTGAACGTATTCAGTACTTC. Residues: CATSSPTGTGERIQYF.

On this clone: Distinct nucleotide sequences in the sample also encode this CDR3. The rearrangement uses TRBV19 and TRBJ2-3; the D is unclear. The V gene's germline CDR1 is LNHDA and CDR2 SQIVND (reference sequence). The CDR3 is 11 residues long. Trimming took off 3 bases at V and 6 bases at J, with 4 bases between the two ends. CDR3 sequence: CASSIRDTQYF. As DNA, the CDR3 is TGTGCCAGTAGTATCAGGGATACGCAGTATTTT.